The entry below describes one T cell receptor (beta chain). The data stem from a study of T cell changes during pregnancy in multiple sclerosis. Germline lookup yields CDR1 MGHRA and CDR2 YSYEKL. V lost 4 bases, J lost 2 bases, and 12 bases lay in between. This CDR3 contains 14 residues. Here immunoSEQ multiplex PCR was the method, and the copy in TCRdb shows in-frame clones only, minus some. The repertoire has some 80,000 clones, about 94% of them found once; the top ten carry 2% to 2.5%. The specimen was peripheral blood, collected in the third trimester of pregnancy. This TCR was recovered from a female donor with multiple sclerosis, enrolled in a pregnancy study. The chain is built from TRBV4-1 and TRBJ2-7; maybe TRBD2 (6 bases). As DNA, the CDR3 is TGCGCCAGCAGCCCACGGGACTCAACCTACGAGCAGTACTTC. Translated, it gives CASSPRDSTYEQYF.